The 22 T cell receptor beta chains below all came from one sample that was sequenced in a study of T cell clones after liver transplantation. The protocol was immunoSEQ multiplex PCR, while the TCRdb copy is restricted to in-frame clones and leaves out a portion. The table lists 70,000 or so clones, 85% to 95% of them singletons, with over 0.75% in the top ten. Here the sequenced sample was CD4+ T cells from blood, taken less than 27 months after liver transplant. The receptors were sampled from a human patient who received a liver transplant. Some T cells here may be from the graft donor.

The CDR3 DNA reads as TGTGCCAGCAGCGGCCCGGGACATATGTTGTTCGAAGAGACCCAGTACTTC. Protein product: CASSGPGHMLFEETQYF. This rearrangement joins TRBV5-6 to TRBJ2-5, with a possible D match to TRBD1 (6 bases). The CDR3 has 17 residues. Trimming left V 4 bases short and J 3 bases short, with 22 bases between. Per the germline V gene, CDR1 is SGHDT and CDR2 is YYEEEE.

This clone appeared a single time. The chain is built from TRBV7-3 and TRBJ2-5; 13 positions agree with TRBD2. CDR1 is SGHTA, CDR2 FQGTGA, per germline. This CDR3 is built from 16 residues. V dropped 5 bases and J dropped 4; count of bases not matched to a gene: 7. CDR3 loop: CASSPGLAGEVETQYF. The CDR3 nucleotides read TGTGCCAGCAGCCCCGGACTAGCGGGAGAGGTAGAGACCCAGTACTTC.

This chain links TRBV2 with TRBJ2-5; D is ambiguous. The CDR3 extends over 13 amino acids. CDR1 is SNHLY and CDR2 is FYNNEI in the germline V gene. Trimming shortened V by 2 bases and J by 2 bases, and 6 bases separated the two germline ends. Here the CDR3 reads CASSELEQETQYF. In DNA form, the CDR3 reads TGTGCCAGCAGTGAACTAGAACAAGAGACCCAGTACTTC.

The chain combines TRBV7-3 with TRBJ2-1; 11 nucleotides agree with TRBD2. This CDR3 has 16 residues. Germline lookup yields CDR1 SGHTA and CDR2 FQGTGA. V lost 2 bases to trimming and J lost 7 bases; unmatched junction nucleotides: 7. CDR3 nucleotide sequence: TGTGCCAGCAGCTTAGGTTCTAGCGGGAGGAGTAATGAGCAGTTCTTC. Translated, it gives CASSLGSSGRSNEQFF.

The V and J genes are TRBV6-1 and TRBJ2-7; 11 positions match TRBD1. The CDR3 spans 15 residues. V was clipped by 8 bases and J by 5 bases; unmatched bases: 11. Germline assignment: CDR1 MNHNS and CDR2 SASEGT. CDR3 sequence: CASGGTGGSSNEQYF. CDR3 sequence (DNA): TGTGCCAGCGGGGGGACAGGGGGATCGTCCAACGAGCAGTACTTC.

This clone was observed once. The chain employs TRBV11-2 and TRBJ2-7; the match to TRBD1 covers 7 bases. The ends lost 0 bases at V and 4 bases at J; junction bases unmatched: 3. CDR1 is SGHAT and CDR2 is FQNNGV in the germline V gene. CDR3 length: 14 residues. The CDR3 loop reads CASSLEGTAYEQYF. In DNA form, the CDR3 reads TGTGCCAGCAGCTTAGAAGGGACAGCTTACGAGCAGTACTTC. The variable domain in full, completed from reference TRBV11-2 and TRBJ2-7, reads EAGVAQSPRYKIIEKRQSVAFWCNPISGHATLYWYQQILGQGPKLLIQFQNNGVVDDSQLPKDRFSAERLKGVDSTLKIQPAKLEDSAVYLCASSLEGTAYEQYFGPGTRLTVT.

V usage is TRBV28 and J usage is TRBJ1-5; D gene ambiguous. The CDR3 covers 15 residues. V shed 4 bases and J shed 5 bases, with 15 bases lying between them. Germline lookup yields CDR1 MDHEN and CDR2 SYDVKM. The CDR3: CASSSPDPSDQPQHF. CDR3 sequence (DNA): TGTGCCAGCAGTTCCCCCGACCCCAGCGATCAGCCCCAGCATTTT.

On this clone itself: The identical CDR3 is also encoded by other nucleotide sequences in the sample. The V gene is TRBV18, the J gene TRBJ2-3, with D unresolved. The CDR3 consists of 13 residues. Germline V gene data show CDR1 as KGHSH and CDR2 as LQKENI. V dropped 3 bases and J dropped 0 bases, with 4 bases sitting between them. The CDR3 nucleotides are TGTGCCAGCTCACCTCCCAGCACAGATACGCAGTATTTT. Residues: CASSPPSTDTQYF.

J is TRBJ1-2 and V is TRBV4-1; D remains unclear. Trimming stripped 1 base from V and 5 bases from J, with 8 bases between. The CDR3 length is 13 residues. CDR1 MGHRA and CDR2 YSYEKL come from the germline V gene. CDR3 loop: CASSQGTSYGYTF. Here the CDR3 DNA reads TGCGCCAGCAGCCAAGGAACCTCTTATGGCTACACCTTC.

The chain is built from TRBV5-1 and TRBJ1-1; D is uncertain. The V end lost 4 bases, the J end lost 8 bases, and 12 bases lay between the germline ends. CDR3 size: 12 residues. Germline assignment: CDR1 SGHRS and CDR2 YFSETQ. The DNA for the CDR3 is TGCGCCAGCAGCCGGGAGGGATTGGAAGCTTTCTTT. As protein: CASSREGLEAFF.

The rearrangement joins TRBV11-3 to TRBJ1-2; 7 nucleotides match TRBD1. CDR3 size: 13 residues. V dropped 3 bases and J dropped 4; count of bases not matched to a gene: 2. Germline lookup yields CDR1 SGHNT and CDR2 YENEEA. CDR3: CASSLAGGYGYTF. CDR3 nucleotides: TGTGCCAGCAGCTTGGCAGGGGGCTATGGCTACACCTTC. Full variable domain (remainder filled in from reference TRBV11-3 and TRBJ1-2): EAGVVQSPRYKIIEKKQPVAFWCNPISGHNTLYWYLQNLGQGPELLIRYENEEAVDDSQLPKDRFSAERLKGVDSTLKIQPAELGDSAVYLCASSLAGGYGYTFGSGTRLTVV.

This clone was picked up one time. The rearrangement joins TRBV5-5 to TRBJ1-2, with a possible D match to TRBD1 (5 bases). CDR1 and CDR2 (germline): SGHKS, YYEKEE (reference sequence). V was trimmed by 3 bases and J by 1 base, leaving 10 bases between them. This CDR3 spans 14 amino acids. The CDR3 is CASSSRGINYGYTF. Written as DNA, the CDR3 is TGTGCCAGCAGCTCCCGGGGCATTAACTATGGCTACACCTTC.

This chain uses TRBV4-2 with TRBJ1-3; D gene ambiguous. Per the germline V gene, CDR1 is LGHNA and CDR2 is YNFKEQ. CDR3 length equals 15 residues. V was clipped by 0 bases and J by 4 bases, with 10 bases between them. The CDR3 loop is CASSQDWGAGNTIYF. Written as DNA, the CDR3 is TGTGCCAGCAGCCAAGATTGGGGTGCCGGAAACACCATATATTTT.

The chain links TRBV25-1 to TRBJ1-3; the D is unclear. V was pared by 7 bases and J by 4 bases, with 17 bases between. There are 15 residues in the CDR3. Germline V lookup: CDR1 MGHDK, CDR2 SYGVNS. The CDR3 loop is CASTQSSDGGNTIYF. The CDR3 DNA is TGTGCCAGCACCCAATCTTCGGACGGCGGAAACACCATATATTTT. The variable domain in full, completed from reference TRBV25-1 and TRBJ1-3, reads EADIYQTPRYLVIGTGKKITLECSQTMGHDKMYWYQQDPGMELHLIHYSYGVNSTEKGDLSSESTVSRIRTEHFPLTLESARPSHTSQYLCASTQSSDGGNTIYFGEGSWLTVV.

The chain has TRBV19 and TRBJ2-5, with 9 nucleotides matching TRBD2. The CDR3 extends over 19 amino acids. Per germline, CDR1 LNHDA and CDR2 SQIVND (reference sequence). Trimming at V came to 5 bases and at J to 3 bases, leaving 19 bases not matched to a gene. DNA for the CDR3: TGTGCCAGTAGTCACTCCCGTGGTGGTTTAGCGGGGGAAGAAGAGACCCAGTACTTC. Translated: CASSHSRGGLAGEEETQYF.

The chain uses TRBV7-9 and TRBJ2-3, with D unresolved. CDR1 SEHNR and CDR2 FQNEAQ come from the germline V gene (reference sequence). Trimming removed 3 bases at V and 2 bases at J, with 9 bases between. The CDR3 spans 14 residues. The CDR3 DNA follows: TGTGCCAGCAGCTTGATCCAGGTCACAGATACGCAGTATTTT. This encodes CASSLIQVTDTQYF. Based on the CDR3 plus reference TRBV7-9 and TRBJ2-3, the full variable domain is DTGVSQNPRHKITKRGQNVTFRCDPISEHNRLYWYRQTLGQGPEFLTYFQNEAQLEKSRLLSDRFSAERPKGSFSTLEIQRTEQGDSAMYLCASSLIQVTDTQYFGPGTRLTVL.

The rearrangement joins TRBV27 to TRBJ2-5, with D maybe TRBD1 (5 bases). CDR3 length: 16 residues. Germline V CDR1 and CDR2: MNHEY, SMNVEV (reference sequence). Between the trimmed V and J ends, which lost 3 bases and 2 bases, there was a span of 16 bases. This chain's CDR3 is CASSFVFRQCQETQYF. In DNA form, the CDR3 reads TGTGCCAGCAGTTTCGTGTTTCGACAGTGTCAAGAGACCCAGTACTTC.

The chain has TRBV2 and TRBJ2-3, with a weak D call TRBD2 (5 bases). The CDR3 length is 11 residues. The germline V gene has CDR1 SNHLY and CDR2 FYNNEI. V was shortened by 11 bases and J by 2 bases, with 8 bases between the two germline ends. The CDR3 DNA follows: TGTGCCGGAGGATACACAGATACGCAGTATTTT. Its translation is CAGGYTDTQYF.

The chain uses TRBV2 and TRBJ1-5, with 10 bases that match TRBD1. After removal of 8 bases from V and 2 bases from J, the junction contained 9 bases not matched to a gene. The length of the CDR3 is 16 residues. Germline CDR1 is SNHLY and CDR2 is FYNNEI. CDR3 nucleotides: TGTGCCAGCCGACCGACCGGGACAGGGGGCAATCAGCCCCAGCATTTT. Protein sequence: CASRPTGTGGNQPQHF.

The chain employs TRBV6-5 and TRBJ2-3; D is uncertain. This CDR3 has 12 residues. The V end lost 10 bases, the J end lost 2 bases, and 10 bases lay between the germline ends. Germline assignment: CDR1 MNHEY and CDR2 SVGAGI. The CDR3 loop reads CATGQPTDTQYF. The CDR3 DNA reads TGTGCCACCGGGCAGCCCACAGATACGCAGTATTTT.

CDR3 region: CASSESGLAVYNEQFF. The DNA of the CDR3 is TGTGCCAGCAGTGAGTCCGGACTAGCGGTATACAATGAGCAGTTCTTC. This chain joins TRBV2 and TRBJ2-1; 10 bases map to TRBD2. V was pared by 3 bases and J by 4 bases, with 6 bases of the junction left unmatched. CDR1 is SNHLY and CDR2 is FYNNEI in the germline V gene. The CDR3 totals 16 residues.

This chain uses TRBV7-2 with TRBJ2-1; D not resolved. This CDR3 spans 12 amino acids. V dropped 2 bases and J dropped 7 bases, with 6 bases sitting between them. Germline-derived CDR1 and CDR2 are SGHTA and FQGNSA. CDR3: CASSLMDNEQFF. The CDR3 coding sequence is TGTGCCAGCAGCTTAATGGATAATGAGCAGTTCTTC. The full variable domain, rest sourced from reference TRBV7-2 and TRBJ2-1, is GAGVSQSPSNKVTEKGKDVELRCDPISGHTALYWYRQSLGQGLEFLIYFQGNSAPDKSGLPSDRFSAERTGGSVSTLTIQRTQQEDSAVYLCASSLMDNEQFFGPGTRLTVL.